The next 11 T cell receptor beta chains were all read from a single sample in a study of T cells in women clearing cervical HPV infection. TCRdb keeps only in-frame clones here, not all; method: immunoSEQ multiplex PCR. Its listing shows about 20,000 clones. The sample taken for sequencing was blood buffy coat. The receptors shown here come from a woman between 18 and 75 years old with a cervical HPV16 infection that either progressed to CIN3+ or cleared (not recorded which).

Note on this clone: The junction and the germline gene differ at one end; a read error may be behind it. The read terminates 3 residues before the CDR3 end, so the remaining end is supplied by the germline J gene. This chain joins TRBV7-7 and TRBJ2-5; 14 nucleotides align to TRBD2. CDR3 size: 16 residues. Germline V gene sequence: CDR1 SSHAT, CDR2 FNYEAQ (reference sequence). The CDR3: CASSRGLAGGRETQYF. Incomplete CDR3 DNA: TGTGCTAGCAGCCGAGGACTAGCGGGAGGTCGGGAGACC.

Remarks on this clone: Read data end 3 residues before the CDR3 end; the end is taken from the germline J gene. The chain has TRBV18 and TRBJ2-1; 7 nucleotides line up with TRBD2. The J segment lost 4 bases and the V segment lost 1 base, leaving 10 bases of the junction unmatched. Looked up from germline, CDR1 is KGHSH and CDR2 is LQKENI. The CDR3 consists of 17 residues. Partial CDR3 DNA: TGTGCCAGCTCACCACGAGGACTGGCGGGAGAGTACAATGAG. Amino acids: CASSPRGLAGEYNE. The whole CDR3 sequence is CASSPRGLAGEYNEQFF.

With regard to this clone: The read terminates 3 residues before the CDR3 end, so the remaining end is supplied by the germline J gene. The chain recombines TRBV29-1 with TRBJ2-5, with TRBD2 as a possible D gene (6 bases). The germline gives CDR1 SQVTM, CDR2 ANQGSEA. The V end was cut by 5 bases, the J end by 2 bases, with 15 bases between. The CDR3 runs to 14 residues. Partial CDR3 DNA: TGCAGCGTTCTTCCCCGGGCGGGGCAAGAGACC. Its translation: CSVLPRAGQET. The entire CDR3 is CSVLPRAGQETQYF.

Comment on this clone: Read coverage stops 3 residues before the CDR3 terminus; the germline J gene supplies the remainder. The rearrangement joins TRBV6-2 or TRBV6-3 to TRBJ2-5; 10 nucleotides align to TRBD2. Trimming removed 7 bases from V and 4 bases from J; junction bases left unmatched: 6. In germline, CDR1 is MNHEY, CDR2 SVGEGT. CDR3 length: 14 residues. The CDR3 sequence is CASNLAGGRETQYF. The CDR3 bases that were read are TGTGCCAGCAACTTAGCGGGAGGAAGAGAGACC.

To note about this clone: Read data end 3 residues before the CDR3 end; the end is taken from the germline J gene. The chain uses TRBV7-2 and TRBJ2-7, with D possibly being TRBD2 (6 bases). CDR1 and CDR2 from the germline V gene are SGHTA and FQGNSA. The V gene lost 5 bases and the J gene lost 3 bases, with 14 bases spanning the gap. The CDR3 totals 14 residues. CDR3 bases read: TGTGCCAGCAGCCCTAGCGCTATTGGCTACGAG. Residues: CASSPSAIGYE. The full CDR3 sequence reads CASSPSAIGYEQYF.

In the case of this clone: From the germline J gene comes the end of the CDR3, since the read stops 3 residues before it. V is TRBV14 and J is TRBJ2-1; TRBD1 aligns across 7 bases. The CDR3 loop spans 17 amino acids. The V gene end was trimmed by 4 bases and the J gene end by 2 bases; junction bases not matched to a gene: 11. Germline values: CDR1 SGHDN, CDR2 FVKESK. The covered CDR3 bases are TGTGCCAGCAGCCTCCTCCCGTGGGGGACAGCCTACAATGAG. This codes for CASSLLPWGTAYNE. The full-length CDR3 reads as CASSLLPWGTAYNEQFF.

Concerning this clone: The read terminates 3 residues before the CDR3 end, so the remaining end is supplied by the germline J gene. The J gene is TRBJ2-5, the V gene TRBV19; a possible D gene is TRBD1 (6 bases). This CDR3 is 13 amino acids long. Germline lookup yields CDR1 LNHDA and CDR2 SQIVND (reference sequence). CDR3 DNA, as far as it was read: TGTGCCAGTAGGGGGACATCCACAGATACC. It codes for CASRGTSTDT. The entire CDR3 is CASRGTSTDTQYF.

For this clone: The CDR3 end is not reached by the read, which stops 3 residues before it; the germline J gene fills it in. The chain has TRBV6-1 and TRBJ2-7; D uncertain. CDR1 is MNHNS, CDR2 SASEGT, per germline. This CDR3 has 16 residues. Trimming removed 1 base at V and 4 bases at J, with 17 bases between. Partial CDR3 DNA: TGTGCCAGCAGTGAAGTTGCCGGGTACGTACTATACGAG. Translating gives CASSEVAGYVLYE. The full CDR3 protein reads CASSEVAGYVLYEQYF.

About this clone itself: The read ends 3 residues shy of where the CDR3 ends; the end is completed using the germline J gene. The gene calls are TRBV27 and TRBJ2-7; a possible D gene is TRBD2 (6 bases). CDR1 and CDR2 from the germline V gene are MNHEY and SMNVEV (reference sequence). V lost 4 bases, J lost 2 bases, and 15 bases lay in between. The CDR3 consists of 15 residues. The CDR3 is CASSSRAGKTYEQYF. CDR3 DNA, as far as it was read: TGTGCCAGCAGTTCAAGAGCGGGTAAGACCTACGAG.

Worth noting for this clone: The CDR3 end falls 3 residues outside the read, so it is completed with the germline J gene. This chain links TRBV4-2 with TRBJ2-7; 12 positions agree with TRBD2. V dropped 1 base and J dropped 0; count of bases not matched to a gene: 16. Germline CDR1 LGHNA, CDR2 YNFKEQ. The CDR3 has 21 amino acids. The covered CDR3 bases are TGTGCCAGCAGCCAAGCCCCGGTGGGCATCTCTAGCGGGAGGGGCTCCTACGAG. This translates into CASSQAPVGISSGRGSYE. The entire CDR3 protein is CASSQAPVGISSGRGSYEQYF.

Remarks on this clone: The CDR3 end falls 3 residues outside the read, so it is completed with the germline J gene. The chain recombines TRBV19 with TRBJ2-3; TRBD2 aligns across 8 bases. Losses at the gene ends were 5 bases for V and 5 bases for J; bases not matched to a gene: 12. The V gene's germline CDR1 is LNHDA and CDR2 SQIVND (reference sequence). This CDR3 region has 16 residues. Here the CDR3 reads CASSDYSGIVIDTQYF. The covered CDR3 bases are TGTGCCAGTAGTGATTATAGCGGGATAGTCATAGATACG.